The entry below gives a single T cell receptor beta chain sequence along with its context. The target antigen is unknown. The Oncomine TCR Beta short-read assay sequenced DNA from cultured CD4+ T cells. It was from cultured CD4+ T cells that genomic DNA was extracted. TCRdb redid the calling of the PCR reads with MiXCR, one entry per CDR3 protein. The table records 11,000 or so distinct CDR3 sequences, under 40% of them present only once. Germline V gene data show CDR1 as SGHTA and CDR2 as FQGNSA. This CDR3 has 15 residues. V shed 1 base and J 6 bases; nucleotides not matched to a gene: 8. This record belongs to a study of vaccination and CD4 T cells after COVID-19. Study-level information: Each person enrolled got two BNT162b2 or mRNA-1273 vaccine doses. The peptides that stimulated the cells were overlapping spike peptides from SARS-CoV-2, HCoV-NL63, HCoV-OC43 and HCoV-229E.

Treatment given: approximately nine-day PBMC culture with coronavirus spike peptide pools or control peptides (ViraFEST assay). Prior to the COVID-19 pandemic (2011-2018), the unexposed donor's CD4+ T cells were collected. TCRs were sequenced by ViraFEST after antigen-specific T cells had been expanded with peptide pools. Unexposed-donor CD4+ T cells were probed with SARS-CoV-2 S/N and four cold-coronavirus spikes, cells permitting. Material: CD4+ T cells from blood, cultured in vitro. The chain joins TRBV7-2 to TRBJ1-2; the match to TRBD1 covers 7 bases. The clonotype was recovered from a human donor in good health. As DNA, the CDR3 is TGTGCCAGCAGCTTAGTGGGTGGGACAGAAGATGGCTACACCTTC. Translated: CASSLVGGTEDGYTF.